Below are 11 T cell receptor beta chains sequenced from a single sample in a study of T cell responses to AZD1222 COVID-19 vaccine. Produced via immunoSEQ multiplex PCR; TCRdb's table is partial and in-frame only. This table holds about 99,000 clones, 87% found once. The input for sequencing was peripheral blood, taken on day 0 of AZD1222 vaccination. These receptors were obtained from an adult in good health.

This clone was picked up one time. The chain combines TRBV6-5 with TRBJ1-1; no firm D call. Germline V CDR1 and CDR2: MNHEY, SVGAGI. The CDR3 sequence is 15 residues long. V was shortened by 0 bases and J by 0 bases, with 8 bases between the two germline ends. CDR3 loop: CASSYSPDMNTEAFF. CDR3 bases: TGTGCCAGCAGTTACTCGCCAGACATGAACACTGAAGCTTTCTTT.

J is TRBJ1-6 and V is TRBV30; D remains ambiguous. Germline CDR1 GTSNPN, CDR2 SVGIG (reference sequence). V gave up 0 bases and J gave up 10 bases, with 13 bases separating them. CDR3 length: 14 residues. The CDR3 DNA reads TGTGCCTGGAGTGTAGGTCAGGCTCTGTCACCCCTCCACTTT. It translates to CAWSVGQALSPLHF.

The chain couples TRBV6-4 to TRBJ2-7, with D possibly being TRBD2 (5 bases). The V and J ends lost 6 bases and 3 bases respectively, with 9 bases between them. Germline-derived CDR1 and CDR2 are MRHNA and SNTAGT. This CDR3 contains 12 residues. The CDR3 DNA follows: TGTGCCAGCAGAACCCGGGGCTACGAGCAGTACGTC. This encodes CASRTRGYEQYV.

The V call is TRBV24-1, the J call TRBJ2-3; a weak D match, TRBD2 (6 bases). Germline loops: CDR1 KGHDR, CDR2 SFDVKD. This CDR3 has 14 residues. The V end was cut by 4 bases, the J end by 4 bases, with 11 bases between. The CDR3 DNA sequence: TGTGCCACCAGTGAAGCTAGCGATGCAGATACGCAGTATTTT. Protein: CATSEASDADTQYF.

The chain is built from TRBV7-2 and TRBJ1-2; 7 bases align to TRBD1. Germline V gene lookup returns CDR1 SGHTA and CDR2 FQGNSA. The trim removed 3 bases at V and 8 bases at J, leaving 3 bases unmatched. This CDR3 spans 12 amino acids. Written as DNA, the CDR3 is TGTGCCAGCAGCTTGACAGGGACAGGCTACACCTTC. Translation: CASSLTGTGYTF.

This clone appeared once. The CDR3 sequence: CASSPRRWGAGQPQHF. CDR3 nucleotides: TGTGCCAGCAGCCCAAGGAGGTGGGGCGCTGGTCAGCCCCAGCATTTT. This chain links TRBV7-8 with TRBJ1-5, with D perhaps TRBD1 (5 bases). V was trimmed by 5 bases and J by 6 bases, leaving 20 bases between them. Looked up from germline, CDR1 is SGHVS and CDR2 is FQNEAQ. The CDR3 length is 16 residues. Based on the CDR3 plus reference TRBV7-8 and TRBJ1-5, the full variable domain is GAGVSQSPRYKVAKRGQDVALRCDPISGHVSLFWYQQALGQGPEFLTYFQNEAQLDKSGLPSDRFFAERPEGSVSTLKIQRTQQEDSAVYLCASSPRRWGAGQPQHFGDGTRLSIL.

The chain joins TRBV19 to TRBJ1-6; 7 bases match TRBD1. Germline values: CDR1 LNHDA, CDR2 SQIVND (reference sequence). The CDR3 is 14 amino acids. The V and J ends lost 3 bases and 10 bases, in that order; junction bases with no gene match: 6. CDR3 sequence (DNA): TGTGCCAGTAGTATTCGACAGGGTAGGTCACCCCTCCACTTT. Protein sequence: CASSIRQGRSPLHF.

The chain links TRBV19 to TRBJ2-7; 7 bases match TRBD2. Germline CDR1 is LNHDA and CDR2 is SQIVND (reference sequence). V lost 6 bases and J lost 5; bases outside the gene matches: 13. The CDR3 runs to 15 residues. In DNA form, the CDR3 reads TGTGCCAGTAGAGAGAGGCCGGGACTAACAGACGAGCAGTACTTC. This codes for CASRERPGLTDEQYF.

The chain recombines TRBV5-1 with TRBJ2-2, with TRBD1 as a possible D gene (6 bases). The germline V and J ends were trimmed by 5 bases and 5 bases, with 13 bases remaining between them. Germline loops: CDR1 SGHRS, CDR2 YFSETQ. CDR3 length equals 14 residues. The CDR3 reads CASSLEQGTGELFF. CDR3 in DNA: TGCGCCAGCAGTCTGGAGCAGGGGACCGGGGAGCTGTTTTTT. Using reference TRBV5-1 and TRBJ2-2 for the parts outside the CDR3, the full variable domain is KAGVTQTPRYLIKTRGQQVTLSCSPISGHRSVSWYQQTPGQGLQFLFEYFSETQRNKGNFPGRFSGRQFSNSRSEMNVSTLELGDSALYLCASSLEQGTGELFFGEGSRLTVL.

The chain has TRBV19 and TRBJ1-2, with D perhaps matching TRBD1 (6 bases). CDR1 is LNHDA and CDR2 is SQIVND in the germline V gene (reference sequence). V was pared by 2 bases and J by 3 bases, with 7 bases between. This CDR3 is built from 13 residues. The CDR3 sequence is CASSISGDYGYTF. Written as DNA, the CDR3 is TGTGCCAGTAGTATATCAGGGGACTATGGCTACACCTTC.

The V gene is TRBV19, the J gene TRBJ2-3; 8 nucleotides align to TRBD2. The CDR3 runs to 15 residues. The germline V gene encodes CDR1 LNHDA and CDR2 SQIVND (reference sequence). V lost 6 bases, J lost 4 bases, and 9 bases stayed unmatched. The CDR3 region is CASSQTPAGADTQYF. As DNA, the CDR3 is TGTGCCAGTAGCCAGACCCCAGCGGGAGCAGATACGCAGTATTTT. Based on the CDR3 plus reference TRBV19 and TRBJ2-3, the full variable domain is DGGITQSPKYLFRKEGQNVTLSCEQNLNHDAMYWYRQDPGQGLRLIYYSQIVNDFQKGDIAEGYSVSREKKESFPLTVTSAQKNPTAFYLCASSQTPAGADTQYFGPGTRLTVL.